This is a list of T cell receptor beta chains from one sample in a study of identical twins. TCRdb reanalysed the 5' RACE reads using MiXCR and keeps one entry per CDR3 protein. The table lists hundreds of thousands of distinct CDR3 sequences, over 20% of them singletons. These data are also associated with another study on T cells expressing NK-cell markers.

The sequencing sample was made of PBMCs. Source of these receptors: a woman under 30 in good health. CDR3s include the opening cysteine and the closing phenylalanine or tryptophan. Each record gives: CDR3 protein, D gene, clone size, J gene, V gene. The D gene is left open where the match is weak. Only part of the rows carry a size: once, few, many, or a class if the clone is expanded.

CDR3aa: CSARDRVFFNEQFF
d_gene: TRBD1
abundance: .
j_gene: TRBJ2-1
v_gene: TRBV20-1

CDR3aa: CASSYSGTSGRRDEQFF
d_gene: TRBD2
abundance: .
j_gene: TRBJ2-1
v_gene: TRBV7-2

CDR3aa: CAIPARTRDEQYF
d_gene: .
abundance: few
j_gene: TRBJ2-7
v_gene: TRBV7-9

CDR3aa: CASSQFRWASGSGEQYF
d_gene: TRBD2
abundance: .
j_gene: TRBJ2-7
v_gene: TRBV12-3/TRBV12-4

CDR3aa: CASSESLVRRDSYNEQFF
d_gene: .
abundance: few
j_gene: TRBJ2-1
v_gene: TRBV10-1

CDR3aa: CAIKGLAGEDTQYF
d_gene: TRBD2
abundance: many
j_gene: TRBJ2-3
v_gene: TRBV10-3

CDR3aa: CSAPERAGYNEQFF
d_gene: .
abundance: few
j_gene: TRBJ2-1
v_gene: TRBV20-1

CDR3aa: CASSMHGRGQDYGYTF
d_gene: TRBD1
abundance: few
j_gene: TRBJ1-2
v_gene: TRBV25-1

CDR3aa: CSAASQSKGQPQHF
d_gene: .
abundance: few
j_gene: TRBJ1-5
v_gene: TRBV20-1

CDR3aa: CASSTRTGSISYNEQFF
d_gene: TRBD1
abundance: .
j_gene: TRBJ2-1
v_gene: TRBV19

CDR3aa: CASEGFPGTEAFF
d_gene: .
abundance: many
j_gene: TRBJ1-1
v_gene: TRBV15

CDR3aa: CASSLPFFNEQYF
d_gene: .
abundance: .
j_gene: TRBJ2-7
v_gene: TRBV5-6

CDR3aa: CAISFGQTSGANVLTF
d_gene: .
abundance: few
j_gene: TRBJ2-6
v_gene: TRBV10-3

CDR3aa: CSVLTGRNTEAFF
d_gene: .
abundance: .
j_gene: TRBJ1-1
v_gene: TRBV29-1

CDR3aa: CASSSGTSGGAGYEQFF
d_gene: TRBD2
abundance: once
j_gene: TRBJ2-1
v_gene: TRBV27

CDR3aa: CSARGTGGMGDTQYF
d_gene: TRBD1
abundance: .
j_gene: TRBJ2-3
v_gene: TRBV20-1

CDR3aa: CSVPWTGGEQYF
d_gene: TRBD1
abundance: .
j_gene: TRBJ2-7
v_gene: TRBV29-1

CDR3aa: CASRLAGGHGAKNIQYF
d_gene: TRBD2
abundance: .
j_gene: TRBJ2-4
v_gene: TRBV12-3/TRBV12-4

CDR3aa: CASSLTAGKETQYF
d_gene: .
abundance: .
j_gene: TRBJ2-5
v_gene: TRBV5-1

CDR3aa: CASSYSGALYF
d_gene: .
abundance: .
j_gene: TRBJ2-7
v_gene: TRBV6-5

CDR3aa: CASSVPGSRELFF
d_gene: .
abundance: few
j_gene: TRBJ2-2
v_gene: TRBV9

CDR3aa: CASSAQDQPQHF
d_gene: .
abundance: few
j_gene: TRBJ1-5
v_gene: TRBV12-3/TRBV12-4

CDR3aa: CASSVVYSSYEQYF
d_gene: .
abundance: .
j_gene: TRBJ2-7
v_gene: TRBV9

CDR3aa: CASSFSPSSPLHF
d_gene: .
abundance: many
j_gene: TRBJ1-6
v_gene: TRBV12-3/TRBV12-4

CDR3aa: CASSFGLAGVGYNEQFF
d_gene: TRBD2
abundance: .
j_gene: TRBJ2-1
v_gene: TRBV5-1

CDR3aa: CASSSQRLNEQFF
d_gene: .
abundance: .
j_gene: TRBJ2-1
v_gene: TRBV12-3/TRBV12-4

CDR3aa: CATGGAGNTEAFF
d_gene: .
abundance: few
j_gene: TRBJ1-1
v_gene: TRBV10-3

CDR3aa: CASSQAWGGASTYQETQYF
d_gene: .
abundance: many
j_gene: TRBJ2-5
v_gene: TRBV4-3

CDR3aa: CASSHPGLAVSSYNEQFF
d_gene: TRBD2
abundance: .
j_gene: TRBJ2-1
v_gene: TRBV12-3/TRBV12-4

CDR3aa: CSASSIGETQYF
d_gene: .
abundance: few
j_gene: TRBJ2-5
v_gene: TRBV20-1

CDR3aa: CSARDLAGILTDTQYF
d_gene: TRBD2
abundance: .
j_gene: TRBJ2-3
v_gene: TRBV20-1

CDR3aa: CASSYVGSDQPQHF
d_gene: .
abundance: many
j_gene: TRBJ1-5
v_gene: TRBV6-2/TRBV6-3

CDR3aa: CASSLPLAREQFF
d_gene: .
abundance: .
j_gene: TRBJ2-1
v_gene: TRBV6-1

CDR3aa: CAASSRGRLRVSGYTF
d_gene: .
abundance: .
j_gene: TRBJ1-2
v_gene: TRBV6-1

CDR3aa: CASSPDASNTGELFF
d_gene: .
abundance: .
j_gene: TRBJ2-2
v_gene: TRBV5-6

CDR3aa: CAISSGDSYEQYF
d_gene: .
abundance: many
j_gene: TRBJ2-7
v_gene: TRBV10-3

CDR3aa: CASSLEGLALTDTQYF
d_gene: TRBD2
abundance: .
j_gene: TRBJ2-3
v_gene: TRBV12-3/TRBV12-4

CDR3aa: CASSQGGAETQFF
d_gene: .
abundance: .
j_gene: TRBJ2-1
v_gene: TRBV4-3

CDR3aa: CASTPFIGWEQFF
d_gene: .
abundance: .
j_gene: TRBJ2-1
v_gene: TRBV12-3/TRBV12-4

CDR3aa: CASSLPGLGANEQFF
d_gene: .
abundance: .
j_gene: TRBJ2-1
v_gene: TRBV3-1

CDR3aa: CSARDPLVPYNEQFF
d_gene: .
abundance: .
j_gene: TRBJ2-1
v_gene: TRBV20-1

CDR3aa: CASSLSSAETETQYF
d_gene: .
abundance: .
j_gene: TRBJ2-5
v_gene: TRBV4-2

CDR3aa: CSVVGWDSLNTEAFF
d_gene: TRBD1
abundance: few
j_gene: TRBJ1-1
v_gene: TRBV29-1

CDR3aa: CATSVGLAGHNEQFF
d_gene: TRBD2
abundance: .
j_gene: TRBJ2-1
v_gene: TRBV15

CDR3aa: CSAREGGLAGGETQYF
d_gene: TRBD2
abundance: .
j_gene: TRBJ2-5
v_gene: TRBV20-1